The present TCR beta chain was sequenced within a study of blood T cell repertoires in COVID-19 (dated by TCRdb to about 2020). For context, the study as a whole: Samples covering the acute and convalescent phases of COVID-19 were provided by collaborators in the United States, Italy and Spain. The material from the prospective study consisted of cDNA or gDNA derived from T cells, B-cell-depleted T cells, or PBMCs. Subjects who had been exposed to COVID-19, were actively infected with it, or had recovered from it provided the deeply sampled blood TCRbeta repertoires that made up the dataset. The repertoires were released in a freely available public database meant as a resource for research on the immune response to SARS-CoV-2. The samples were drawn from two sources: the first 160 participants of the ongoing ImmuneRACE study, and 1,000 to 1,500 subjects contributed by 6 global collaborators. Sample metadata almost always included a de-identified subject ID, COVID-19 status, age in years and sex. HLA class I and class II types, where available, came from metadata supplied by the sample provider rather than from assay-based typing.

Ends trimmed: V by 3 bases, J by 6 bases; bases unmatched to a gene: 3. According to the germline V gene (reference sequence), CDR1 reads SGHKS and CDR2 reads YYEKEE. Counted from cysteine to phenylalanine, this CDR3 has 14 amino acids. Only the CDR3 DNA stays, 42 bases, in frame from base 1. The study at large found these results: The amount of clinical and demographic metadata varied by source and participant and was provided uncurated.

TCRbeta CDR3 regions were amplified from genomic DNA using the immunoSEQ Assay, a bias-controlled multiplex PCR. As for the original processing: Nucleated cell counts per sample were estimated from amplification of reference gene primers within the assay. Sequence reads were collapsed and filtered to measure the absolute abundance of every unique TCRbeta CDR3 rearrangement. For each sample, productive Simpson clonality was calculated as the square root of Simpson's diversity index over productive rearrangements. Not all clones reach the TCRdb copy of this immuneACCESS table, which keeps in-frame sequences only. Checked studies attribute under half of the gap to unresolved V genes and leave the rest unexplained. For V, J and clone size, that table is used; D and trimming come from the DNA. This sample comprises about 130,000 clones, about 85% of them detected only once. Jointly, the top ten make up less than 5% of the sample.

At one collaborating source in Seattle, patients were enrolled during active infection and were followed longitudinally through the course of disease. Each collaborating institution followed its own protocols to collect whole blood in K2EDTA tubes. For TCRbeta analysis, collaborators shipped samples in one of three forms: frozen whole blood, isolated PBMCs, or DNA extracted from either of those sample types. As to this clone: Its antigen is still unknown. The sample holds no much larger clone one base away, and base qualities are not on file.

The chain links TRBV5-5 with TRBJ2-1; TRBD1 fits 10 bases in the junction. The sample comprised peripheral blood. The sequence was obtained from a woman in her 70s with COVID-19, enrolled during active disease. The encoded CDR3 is CASSSGTGANEQFF. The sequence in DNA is TGTGCCAGCAGCTCCGGGACAGGGGCCAATGAGCAGTTCTTC.